Reported below is one T cell receptor (beta chain). Its target is not known. The junction shows a germline mismatch at one end, possibly a read error. Germline V gives CDR1 SEHNR, CDR2 FQNEAQ (reference sequence). This CDR3 is built from 12 residues. The record originates from a study of cytomegalovirus exposure and HLA in healthy donors. Primers: 60 Vbeta forward and 13 Jbeta reverse. The table came from immunoSEQ multiplex PCR; TCRdb's copy has only in-frame clones and leaves some out. The sample holds approximately 150,000 clones, roughly 70% seen once. These donors, healthy bone marrow donors, were studied. The study, taken as a whole, reports: In all likelihood, a cluster of highly shared sequence variants was a sequencing artifact. As a later analysis showed, several of the most significant clusters appeared to be linked to common viral pathogens.

The rearrangement joins TRBV7-9 to TRBJ1-3, with D perhaps matching TRBD1 (6 bases). The sequenced material came from PBMCs. This clonotype was sampled from a woman aged 18-35 years in good health and CMV-seropositive. The CDR3 DNA reads as TGTTCCAGCAGCTCGCCACAGGGCTCCATATATTTT. The encoded protein is CSSSSPQGSIYF.